The 14 T cell receptor beta chains presented below share a single source sample, sequenced in a study of T cell responses to AZD1222 COVID-19 vaccine. Here immunoSEQ multiplex PCR was the method, and the copy in TCRdb shows in-frame clones only, minus some. The repertoire holds under 150,000 clones, with approximately 85% as singletons. Sequences were derived from peripheral blood, sampled on day 0 of AZD1222 vaccination. The receptor source for this set is an adult in good health.

CDR3 loop: CASTLVLNGGNTIYF. CDR3 bases: TGTGCCAGCACCCTGGTCCTGAATGGGGGAAACACCATATATTTT. This chain links TRBV18 with TRBJ1-3; D unresolved. The ends were cut back, 8 bases at V and 4 bases at J, with 18 bases in the middle. This CDR3 region has 15 residues. Per the germline V gene, CDR1 is KGHSH and CDR2 is LQKENI.

The chain uses TRBV5-1 and TRBJ1-1; D uncertain. Trimming cost V 0 bases and J 1 base, with 4 bases left between them. This CDR3 comprises 13 residues. The germline V gene encodes CDR1 SGHRS and CDR2 YFSETQ. The CDR3 spells CASSLAGNTEAFF. In DNA form, the CDR3 reads TGCGCCAGCAGCTTGGCGGGGAACACTGAAGCTTTCTTT.

The gene calls are TRBV9 and TRBJ2-3; 9 bases are a match to TRBD1. CDR1 and CDR2 (germline): SGDLS, YYNGEE. V gave up 2 bases and J gave up 6 bases; unmatched junction bases: 16. The CDR3 has 18 amino acids. The CDR3 loop is CASSVTVRTGVSKDTQYF. CDR3 sequence (DNA): TGTGCCAGCAGCGTTACGGTTCGGACAGGGGTTTCTAAGGATACGCAGTATTTT.

This clone has a handful of counts. V gene TRBV21-1 combines with J gene TRBJ1-2. TRBV21-1 is tagged as a pseudogene. The CDR3 sequence is 16 residues long. CDR3 in amino acids: CASRIKGVRLNYGYTF. The CDR3 nucleotides read TGTGCCAGCAGGATCAAGGGAGTACGGCTCAACTATGGCTACACCTTC.

J is TRBJ1-1 and V is TRBV11-3; no clear D gene. V was clipped by 1 base and J by 0 bases, with 3 bases between them. Germline-derived CDR1 and CDR2 are SGHNT and YENEEA. The CDR3 extends over 13 amino acids. In nucleotides, the CDR3 is TGTGCCAGCAGCTTAGGGGTGAACACTGAAGCTTTCTTT. Protein sequence: CASSLGVNTEAFF.

V and J are TRBV10-3 and TRBJ1-2; no reliable D call. Germline assignment: CDR1 ENHRY and CDR2 SYGVKD. The CDR3 loop spans 14 amino acids. The V and J ends lost 2 bases and 5 bases respectively, with 12 bases between them. CDR3 protein: CAISEQDLGYGYTF. The CDR3 DNA reads TGTGCCATCAGTGAGCAGGACCTAGGGTATGGCTACACCTTC.

The chain employs TRBV18 and TRBJ2-5, with a possible D match to TRBD2 (6 bases). The V end was cut by 2 bases, the J end by 3 bases, with 19 bases between. The CDR3 spans 17 residues. The V gene's germline CDR1 is KGHSH and CDR2 LQKENI. DNA of the CDR3: TGTGCCAGCTCACCAAGGCTTTCCCGGGGGTTTAAAGAGACCCAGTACTTC. Translating gives CASSPRLSRGFKETQYF.

The rearrangement links TRBV7-9 to TRBJ1-1, with D perhaps TRBD1 (6 bases). Germline V gene data show CDR1 as SEHNR and CDR2 as FQNEAQ (reference sequence). V was trimmed by 6 bases and J by 9 bases, leaving 20 bases between them. This CDR3 region has 14 residues. The CDR3 spells CASSPGHYRGKAFF. CDR3 in DNA: TGTGCCAGCAGTCCGGGACACTACAGAGGTAAAGCTTTCTTT.

This clone was detected a few times. J is TRBJ2-1 and V is TRBV7-9; 9 bases line up with TRBD2. Per the germline V gene, CDR1 is SEHNR and CDR2 is FQNEAQ (reference sequence). This CDR3 spans 15 amino acids. V shed 5 bases, J shed 2 bases, and the junction held 4 bases outside the gene matches. CDR3 DNA sequence: TGTGCCAGCAGCCGTAGCGGGAGCGCCTACAATGAGCAGTTCTTC. It translates to CASSRSGSAYNEQFF.

This chain links TRBV20-1 with TRBJ2-3; the D gene is possibly TRBD2 (6 bases). The CDR3 totals 14 residues. V lost 5 bases and J 2 bases, leaving 14 bases between the germline ends. From germline, CDR1 is DFQATT and CDR2 SNEGSKA (reference sequence). The CDR3 reads CSARVSGPTDTQYF. The CDR3 region has the DNA TGCAGTGCTCGTGTTAGCGGACCCACAGATACGCAGTATTTT.

The J gene is TRBJ1-1, the V gene TRBV18; D call uncertain. Per germline, CDR1 KGHSH and CDR2 LQKENI. The CDR3 runs to 12 residues. V lost 8 bases and J lost 4, with 11 bases in between. Here the CDR3 reads CASTPETTEAFF. The DNA of the CDR3 is TGTGCCAGCACCCCCGAAACCACTGAAGCTTTCTTT.

About this clone itself: This sample includes further DNA sequences coding for the same CDR3. The J gene is TRBJ1-2, the V gene TRBV5-4; 9 nucleotides agree with TRBD1. J was trimmed by 5 bases and V by 3 bases; bases with no gene match: 5. This CDR3 comprises 14 residues. Germline-derived CDR1 and CDR2 are SGHNT and YYREEE (reference sequence). The CDR3, as DNA: TGTGCCAGCAGCTCGGGACAGGGCAGGTATGGCTACACCTTC. Its translation: CASSSGQGRYGYTF.

In its sample, this clone was seen once. The chain has TRBV6-5 and TRBJ1-6; D remains unclear. The CDR3 consists of 14 residues. Germline lookup yields CDR1 MNHEY and CDR2 SVGAGI. Trimming stripped 2 bases from V and 5 bases from J, with 7 bases between. This CDR3 is CASSYRVNNSPLHF. The DNA for the CDR3 is TGTGCCAGCAGTTACAGGGTGAATAATTCACCCCTCCACTTT.

V is TRBV14 and J is TRBJ1-6; the D is unclear. Trimming stripped 3 bases from V and 0 bases from J, with 9 bases between. The germline V gene has CDR1 SGHDN and CDR2 FVKESK. This CDR3 is built from 16 residues. Written as DNA, the CDR3 is TGTGCCAGCAGCCAGACACCGAGCTCCTATAATTCACCCCTCCACTTT. It encodes CASSQTPSSYNSPLHF.